Listed below are T cell receptor beta chains from one sample, sequenced in a study of blood T cell repertoires in COVID-19. Here immunoSEQ multiplex PCR was the method, and the copy in TCRdb shows in-frame clones only, minus some. The sample contains 280,000 or so clones, 90% of which appear only once. Sequencing input: PBMCs or T cells enriched from blood (not recorded which). The receptors shown here come from a woman aged 18-29 years with acute COVID-19. CDR3s leave out the opening cysteine and the closing phenylalanine or tryptophan.

cdr3_aa	cdr3_length	v_call
ASSSSGRAYGELF	13	TRBV10-1
ASSKASGSSGELF	13	TRBV6-1
ASSGRGGASTEAF	13	TRBV2
ASSLSSRLYEQY	12	TRBV11-1
ASRTPGTGINQPQH	14	TRBV28
AWTQGGSNEKLF	12	TRBV30
ASSHAGRGLYEQY	13	TRBV4-1
SVGWTVRSYEQY	12	TRBV29-1
ASSLIGGGGLNEQF	14	TRBV11-2
ASSLTGAYEQY	11	TRBV28
ATSGQKSGSAYEQY	14	TRBV15
ASSSTGVDEQY	11	TRBV12-3/TRBV12-4
ASSPGTSGTYNEQF	14	TRBV21-1
ATSVGQGVGNTIY	13	TRBV10-2
ASSWEINQPQH	11	TRBV6-5
ATSYGPDSPLH	11	TRBV15
ASSPGLDSLTDTQY	14	TRBV3-1/TRBV3-2
ATTSNGLAGVGEQF	14	TRBV24-1
ASSHDSMNTEAF	12	TRBV4-2
ASSEGLAGGIYEQY	14	TRBV2
ASSLSLGGNTGELF	14	TRBV28
ASSPLQGSGNTIY	13	TRBV5-6
ATSGQGYSPLH	11	TRBV15
ASSGSGGGQYEQY	13	TRBV10-2
ASSFPGQGGGEQY	13	TRBV7-2
ATRAGVAGPQY	11	TRBV15
ASSLRFVTSSGEQY	14	TRBV11-3
ASSWNLQGGGELF	13	TRBV7-8
ASSLANYEQY	10	TRBV12-3/TRBV12-4
ASSLTGRDEQF	11	TRBV5-1
ASSVKGTSGAKYNEQF	16	TRBV9
ASARDGRDNYGYT	13	TRBV10-2
ASSLDQGAPNTEAF	14	TRBV5-1
ASSPQQGSMNTEAF	14	TRBV27
ASSVGVGDRVYNEQF	15	TRBV9
ASSQDQWLVNTGELF	15	TRBV4-1
ASSSHLQPGLAGTFTQETQY	20	TRBV27
ASSLSAGQGEEQHIQY	16	TRBV5-6
ASSLAQGLAGGSYEQY	16	TRBV5-1
ASVAGDGADTQY	12	TRBV19
ASSASGTSTYEQY	13	TRBV2
ASSPGGTGNEKLF	13	TRBV5-1
ASSLEQVSGANVLT	14	TRBV5-1
ASSLGSDSTYGYT	13	TRBV5-5
ASSKTGGTEAF	11	TRBV6-5
ASSIGEPGAVSNYGYT	16	TRBV19
ASIRPSGRGNEQF	13	TRBV7-8
ASSYSGQGDEKLF	13	TRBV6-6
ASSLLGGPNTEAF	13	TRBV5-4
ASSPSGTGVPSNQPQH	16	TRBV18
ASSSWDRVRNEQF	13	TRBV11-2
ASSLAWRQGSF	11	TRBV7-8
ASSQNTPLTGLNYGYT	16	TRBV4-1
ASSYGGQSYEQY	12	TRBV6-6
ASSPGQGFSDEAF	13	TRBV25-1
ASTWTNTGELF	11	TRBV12-3/TRBV12-4
ASSSPGQTYEQY	12	TRBV6-5
ASSGLAGRDTDTQY	14	TRBV9
ATSKEIRTGRSGNTIY	16	TRBV15